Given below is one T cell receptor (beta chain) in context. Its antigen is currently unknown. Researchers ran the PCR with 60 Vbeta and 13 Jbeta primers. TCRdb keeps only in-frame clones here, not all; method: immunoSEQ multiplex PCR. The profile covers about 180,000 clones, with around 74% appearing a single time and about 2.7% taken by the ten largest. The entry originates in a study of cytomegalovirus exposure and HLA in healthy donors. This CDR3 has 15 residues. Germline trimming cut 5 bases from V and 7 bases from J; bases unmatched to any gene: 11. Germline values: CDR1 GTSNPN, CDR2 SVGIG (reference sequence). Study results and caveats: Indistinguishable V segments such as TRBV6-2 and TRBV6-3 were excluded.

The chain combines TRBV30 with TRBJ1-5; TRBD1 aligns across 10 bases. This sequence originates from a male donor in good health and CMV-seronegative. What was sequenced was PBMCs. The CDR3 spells CAWGEGQGPRQPQHF. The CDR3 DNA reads TGTGCCTGGGGGGAGGGACAGGGGCCAAGACAGCCCCAGCATTTT.